These T cell receptor beta chains were read from a single sample in a study of blood T cell repertoires in COVID-19. Sequencing used immunoSEQ multiplex PCR; TCRdb keeps in-frame clones, though not all of them. The sample yields around 82,000 clones, 80% to 95% seen once. Sequencing was performed on peripheral blood. These receptors were collected from a human donor in a cohort sampled during active COVID-19. The CDR3 runs from the conserved cysteine through the conserved F or W. A D gene is named only where the DNA matches it firmly. A row's size may be missing; if present it is once, few, many or a size class.

>15|TRBV7-8|TRBD1|NA|TRBJ1-5
CASSLNRGLNQPQHF
TGTGCCAGCAGCTTAAACAGGGGGCTCAATCAGCCCCAGCATTTT
>13|TRBV9|NA|NA|TRBJ1-1
CASSVGPGREAFF
TGTGCCAGCAGCGTAGGTCCGGGGAGGGAAGCTTTCTTT
>15|TRBV7-9|TRBD1|NA|TRBJ2-7
CASSLARTGGYEQYF
TGTGCCAGCAGCTTAGCTCGGACAGGGGGCTACGAGCAGTACTTC
>17|TRBV24-1|TRBD1|NA|TRBJ2-3
CATSDLGRQGASDTQYF
TGTGCCACCAGTGATTTAGGGCGACAGGGGGCCAGCGATACGCAGTATTTT
>18|TRBV10-2|TRBD2|NA|TRBJ2-5
CASSRGEGLAGGRETQYF
TGCGCCAGCTCCCGCGGTGAGGGACTAGCGGGGGGGCGAGAGACCCAGTACTTC
>11|TRBV11-2|NA|NA|TRBJ2-1
CASSLQNEQFF
TGTGCCAGCAGCTTGCAGAATGAGCAGTTCTTC
>11|TRBV6-5|NA|NA|TRBJ1-1
CASRAGPGAFF
TGTGCCAGCAGGGCGGGACCGGGGGCTTTCTTT
>14|TRBV3-1/TRBV3-2|NA|NA|TRBJ2-3
CASSRNYRTDTQYF
TGTGCCAGCAGCCGTAACTATCGCACAGATACGCAGTATTTT
>13|TRBV19|NA|NA|TRBJ2-7
CASSLGGTYEQYF
TGTGCCAGTAGTCTGGGCGGGACCTACGAGCAGTACTTC
>13|TRBV2|TRBD1|NA|TRBJ1-4
CATPGGRNEKLFF
TGTGCCACCCCAGGGGGTCGTAATGAAAAACTGTTTTTT
>14|TRBV2|NA|NA|TRBJ2-3
CASSGQGMTDTQYF
TGTGCCAGCAGTGGGCAGGGAATGACAGATACGCAGTATTTT
>16|TRBV7-6|TRBD2|NA|TRBJ2-5
CASSRNPGLVGETQYF
TGTGCCAGCAGCCGGAACCCGGGACTAGTCGGAGAGACCCAGTACTTC
>14|TRBV6-5|TRBD1|NA|TRBJ2-7
CASSRGQALYEQYF
TGTGCCAGCAGTCGGGGACAGGCCCTTTATGAGCAGTACTTC
>12|TRBV6-5|TRBD2|NA|TRBJ2-1
CASKLAGGPQFF
TGTGCCAGCAAACTAGCGGGGGGGCCGCAGTTCTTC
>11|TRBV20-1|NA|NA|TRBJ2-1
CSARAGVEQFF
TGCAGTGCTAGAGCGGGGGTCGAGCAGTTCTTC
>13|TRBV4-1|NA|NA|TRBJ2-5
CASSQDQGETQYF
TGCGCCAGCAGCCAAGATCAGGGAGAGACCCAGTACTTC
>15|TRBV10-3|NA|NA|TRBJ2-7
CAISERPAVAYEQYF
TGTGCCATCAGTGAAAGGCCGGCGGTGGCCTACGAGCAGTACTTC
>14|TRBV27|NA|once|TRBJ2-7
CASSFRSDSEGQYF
TGTGCCAGCAGTTTCAGGTCGGACAGCGAAGGGCAGTACTTC
>15|TRBV24-1|TRBD1|NA|TRBJ2-3
CATSDAYRGLDTQYF
TGTGCCACCAGTGATGCGTACAGGGGCCTGGATACGCAGTATTTT
>15|TRBV4-1|NA|NA|TRBJ1-2
CASSHGGHTNYGYTF
TGCGCCAGCAGCCATGGGGGACATACGAACTATGGCTACACCTTC
>18|TRBV5-1|TRBD1|NA|TRBJ2-3
CASSLDPVGQGPTDTQYF
TGCGCCAGCAGCTTGGACCCGGTTGGACAGGGGCCGACAGATACGCAGTATTTT
>13|TRBV7-9|NA|NA|TRBJ1-2
CASSLGGGRGYTF
TGTGCCAGCAGCTTAGGTGGAGGGAGAGGCTACACCTTC
>16|TRBV5-1|TRBD2|NA|TRBJ2-5
CASSKGLAGLGETQYF
TGCGCCAGCAGCAAGGGACTAGCGGGGTTAGGGGAGACCCAGTACTTC
>17|TRBV5-1|TRBD2|NA|TRBJ2-2
CASSLEASGGYTGELFF
TGCGCCAGCAGCTTGGAAGCTAGCGGGGGGTACACCGGGGAGCTGTTTTTT
>16|TRBV7-9|NA|NA|TRBJ2-1
CASSSLGGTANNEQFF
TGTGCCAGCAGCTCACTGGGGGGTACCGCCAACAATGAGCAGTTCTTC
>14|TRBV11-3|NA|NA|TRBJ2-2
CASSLNRDTGELFF
TGTGCCAGCAGCTTGAACAGGGACACCGGGGAGCTGTTTTTT
>17|TRBV21-1|NA|NA|TRBJ2-5
CASSEPGLAGGRETQYF
TGTGCCAGCAGCGAACCGGGACTAGCGGGGGGTAGGGAGACCCAGTACTTC
>13|TRBV11-1|NA|NA|TRBJ1-6
CASSSEYNSPLHF
TGTGCCAGCAGCTCCGAGTATAATTCACCCCTCCACTTT
>13|TRBV5-8|TRBD1|once|TRBJ2-1
CASSLTGYNEQFF
TGTGCCAGCAGCCTGACAGGGTACAATGAGCAGTTCTTC
>18|TRBV18|NA|NA|TRBJ2-7
CASSPLPMTVGGSYEQYF
TGTGCCAGCTCACCACTGCCCATGACGGTCGGGGGATCATACGAGCAGTACTTC
>15|TRBV27|TRBD2|NA|TRBJ2-3
CASIGLAGITDTQYF
TGTGCCAGCATCGGACTAGCGGGGATAACAGATACGCAGTATTTT
>13|TRBV28|NA|NA|TRBJ1-5
CASSFRGWQPQHF
TGTGCCAGCAGTTTCCGAGGGTGGCAGCCCCAGCATTTT
>14|TRBV19|NA|NA|TRBJ1-6
CASSGSIYNSPLHF
TGTGCCAGTAGTGGCAGTATCTATAATTCACCCCTCCACTTT
>18|TRBV19|TRBD1|NA|TRBJ2-2
CASIDQGTGLYRSGELFF
TGTGCCAGTATCGATCAGGGGACAGGTCTTTATCGTTCCGGGGAGCTGTTTTTT
>14|TRBV5-1|NA|NA|TRBJ2-3
CASSLAGVGDTQYF
TGCGCCAGCAGCTTGGCGGGGGTGGGAGATACGCAGTATTTT
>15|TRBV7-2|TRBD2|NA|TRBJ2-1
CASSALAGGLGEQFF
TGTGCCAGCAGCGCACTAGCGGGGGGGCTCGGAGAGCAGTTCTTC
>17|TRBV27|NA|NA|TRBJ2-5
CASSGTGSGLPPGAQYF
TGTGCCAGCTCAGGAACAGGGAGTGGGCTACCGCCAGGGGCCCAGTACTTC
>14|TRBV7-9|TRBD1|NA|TRBJ1-2
CASSLADRDIGYTF
TGTGCCAGCAGCTTAGCGGACAGGGATATTGGCTACACCTTC
>16|TRBV30|TRBD1|NA|TRBJ1-4
CAWSTGTGEPNEKLFF
TGTGCCTGGTCGACCGGGACAGGGGAGCCTAATGAAAAACTGTTTTTT
>15|TRBV6-5|NA|NA|TRBJ2-7
CASSYGLAPAYEQYF
TGTGCCAGCAGTTATGGGCTAGCTCCCGCCTACGAGCAGTACTTC
>11|TRBV12-5|NA|NA|TRBJ2-1
CASGWTTEQFF
TGTGCTAGTGGCTGGACTACCGAGCAGTTCTTC
>17|TRBV7-6|NA|NA|TRBJ2-1
CASSLINPGGGHNEQFF
TGTGCCAGCAGCTTAATCAATCCTGGCGGGGGCCACAATGAGCAGTTCTTC
>15|TRBV2|TRBD2|NA|TRBJ2-5
CASSVLAGSKETQYF
TGTGCCAGCAGTGTTCTAGCGGGGTCGAAAGAGACCCAGTACTTC
>14|TRBV6-5|NA|NA|TRBJ2-7
CASRLRTAPYEQYF
TGTGCCAGCAGACTTAGGACAGCCCCATACGAGCAGTACTTC
>12|TRBV18|NA|NA|TRBJ1-2
CASSPDRSSYTF
TGTGCCAGCTCACCAGACAGGTCCTCTTACACCTTC
>15|TRBV6-5|NA|NA|TRBJ1-3
CASSTGTLSGNTIYF
TGTGCCAGCAGTACAGGAACTCTCTCTGGAAACACCATATATTTT
>13|TRBV19|NA|NA|TRBJ1-1
CASSTGRGTEAFF
TGTGCCAGTAGTACAGGGAGGGGAACTGAAGCTTTCTTT
>13|TRBV7-2|NA|NA|TRBJ2-1
CASSFFGINEQFF
TGTGCCAGCAGCTTTTTTGGCATCAATGAGCAGTTCTTC
>15|TRBV5-5|TRBD2|NA|TRBJ2-3
CASSFTRGVRDTQYF
TGTGCCAGCAGCTTTACTCGGGGGGTTAGAGATACGCAGTATTTT
>14|TRBV27|TRBD2|NA|TRBJ2-1
CASRRRGSYNEQFF
TGTGCCAGCAGGAGGCGGGGGTCGTACAATGAGCAGTTCTTC
>15|TRBV7-8|NA|NA|TRBJ2-7
CASSHSRTGTYEQYF
TGTGCCAGCAGCCATTCAAGAACAGGAACCTACGAGCAGTACTTC
>14|TRBV7-2|NA|few|TRBJ1-1
CASSLVGGNTEAFF
TGTGCCAGCAGCTTAGTTGGCGGAAACACTGAAGCTTTCTTT
>17|TRBV19|NA|NA|TRBJ2-2
CASSPPWGSDDTGELFF
TGTGCCAGTAGTCCCCCTTGGGGTAGCGACGACACCGGGGAGCTGTTTTTT
>15|TRBV7-6|TRBD1|NA|TRBJ1-5
CASSPRTGSNQPQHF
TGTGCCAGCAGCCCTCGGACAGGGAGCAATCAGCCCCAGCATTTT
>13|TRBV27|TRBD1|NA|TRBJ2-7
CASSGQGSYEQYF
TGTGCCAGCTCGGGACAGGGTTCCTACGAGCAGTACTTC
>15|TRBV7-9|NA|NA|TRBJ1-6
CASSLPGAYNSPLHF
TGTGCCAGCAGCTTACCAGGGGCCTATAATTCACCCCTCCACTTT
>15|TRBV5-4|NA|NA|TRBJ2-7
CASSPEVGGSYEQYF
TGTGCCAGCAGCCCAGAGGTCGGCGGTAGCTACGAGCAGTACTTC
>14|TRBV9|NA|NA|TRBJ1-1
CASSVAPDSPEAFF
TGTGCCAGCAGCGTAGCCCCAGACAGTCCTGAAGCTTTCTTT
>12|TRBV9|NA|NA|TRBJ1-4
CASSVWAEKLFF
TGTGCCAGCAGCGTCTGGGCTGAAAAACTGTTTTTT